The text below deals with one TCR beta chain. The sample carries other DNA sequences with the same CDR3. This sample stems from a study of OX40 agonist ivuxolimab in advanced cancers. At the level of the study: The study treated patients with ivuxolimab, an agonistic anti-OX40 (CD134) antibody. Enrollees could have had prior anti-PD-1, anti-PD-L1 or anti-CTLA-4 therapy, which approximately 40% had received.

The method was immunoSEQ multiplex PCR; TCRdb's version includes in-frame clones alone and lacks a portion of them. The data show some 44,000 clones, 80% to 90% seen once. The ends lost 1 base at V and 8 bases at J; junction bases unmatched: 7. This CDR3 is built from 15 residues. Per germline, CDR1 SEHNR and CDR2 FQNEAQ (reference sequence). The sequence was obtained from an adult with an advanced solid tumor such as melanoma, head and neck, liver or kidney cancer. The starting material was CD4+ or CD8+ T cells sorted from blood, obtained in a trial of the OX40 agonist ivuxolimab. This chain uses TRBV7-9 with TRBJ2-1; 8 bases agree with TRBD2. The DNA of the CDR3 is TGTGCCAGCAGCTTAGACGGCGGGAGGATCGATGAGCAGTTCTTC. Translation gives CASSLDGGRIDEQFF.